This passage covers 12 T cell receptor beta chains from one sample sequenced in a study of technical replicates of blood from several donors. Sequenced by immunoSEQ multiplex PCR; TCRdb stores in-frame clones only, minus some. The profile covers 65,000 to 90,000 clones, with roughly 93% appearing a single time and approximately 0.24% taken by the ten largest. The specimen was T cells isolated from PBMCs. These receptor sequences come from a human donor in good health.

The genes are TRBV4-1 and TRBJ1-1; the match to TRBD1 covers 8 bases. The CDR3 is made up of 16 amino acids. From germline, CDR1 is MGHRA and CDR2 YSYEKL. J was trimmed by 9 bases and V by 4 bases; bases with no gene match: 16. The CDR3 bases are TGCGCCAGCAGCCCCCTGACATTGCAGGGGGCGATGAAAGCTTTCTTT. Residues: CASSPLTLQGAMKAFF.

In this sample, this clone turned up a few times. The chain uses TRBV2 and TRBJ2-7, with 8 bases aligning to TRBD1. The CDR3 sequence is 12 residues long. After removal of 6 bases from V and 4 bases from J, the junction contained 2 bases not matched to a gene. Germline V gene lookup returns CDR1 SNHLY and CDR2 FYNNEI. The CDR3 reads CASRDRVYEQYF. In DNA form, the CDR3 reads TGTGCCAGCAGGGACAGGGTTTACGAGCAGTACTTC.

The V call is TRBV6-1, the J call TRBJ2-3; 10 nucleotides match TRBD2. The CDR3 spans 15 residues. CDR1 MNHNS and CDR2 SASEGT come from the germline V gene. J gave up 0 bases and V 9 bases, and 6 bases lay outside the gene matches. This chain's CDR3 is CASFLLAGSTDTQYF. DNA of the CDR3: TGTGCCAGTTTCTTACTAGCGGGAAGCACAGATACGCAGTATTTT.

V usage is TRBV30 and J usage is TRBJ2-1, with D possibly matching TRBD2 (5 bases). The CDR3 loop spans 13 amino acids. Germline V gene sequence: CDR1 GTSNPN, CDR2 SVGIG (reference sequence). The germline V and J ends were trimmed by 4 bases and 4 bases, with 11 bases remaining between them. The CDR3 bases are TGTGCCTGGACCGGGGTTACATACAATGAGCAGTTCTTC. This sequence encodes CAWTGVTYNEQFF.

This CDR3 reads CASTEHGGVGETQYF. In DNA form, the CDR3 reads TGTGCCAGCACCGAACACGGGGGGGTCGGGGAGACCCAGTACTTC. This chain joins TRBV14 and TRBJ2-5; 8 nucleotides match TRBD2. Germline V lookup: CDR1 SGHDN, CDR2 FVKESK. V was clipped by 7 bases and J by 5 bases; unmatched bases: 12. The CDR3 sequence is 15 residues long.

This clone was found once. This chain's CDR3 is CASGAGNTIYF. The DNA of the CDR3 is TGTGCCAGCGGGGCGGGAAACACCATATATTTT. The chain carries TRBV25-1 and TRBJ1-3; a weak D match, TRBD1 (5 bases). The CDR3 is 11 residues long. V was trimmed by 8 bases and J by 4 bases, leaving 6 bases between them. CDR1 is MGHDK and CDR2 is SYGVNS in the germline V gene.

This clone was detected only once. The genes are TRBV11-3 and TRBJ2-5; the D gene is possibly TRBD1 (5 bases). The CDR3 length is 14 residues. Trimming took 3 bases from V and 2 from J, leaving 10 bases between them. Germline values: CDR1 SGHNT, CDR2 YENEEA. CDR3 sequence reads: CASSLRQGQETQYF. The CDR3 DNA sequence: TGTGCCAGCAGCTTGAGGCAGGGACAAGAGACCCAGTACTTC.

The CDR3 sequence is CASSPLGLAADTQYF. CDR3 nucleotides: TGTGCCAGCAGTCCTCTTGGACTAGCGGCAGATACGCAGTATTTT. This rearrangement joins TRBV27 to TRBJ2-3, with TRBD2 matching 10 bases. The CDR3 sequence is 15 residues long. Germline V lookup: CDR1 MNHEY, CDR2 SMNVEV (reference sequence). V was clipped by 5 bases and J by 4 bases; unmatched bases: 6.

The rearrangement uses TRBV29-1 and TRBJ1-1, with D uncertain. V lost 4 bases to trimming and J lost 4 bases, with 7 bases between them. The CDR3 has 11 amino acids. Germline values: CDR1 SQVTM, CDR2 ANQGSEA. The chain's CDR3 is CSVASPTEAFF. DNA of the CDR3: TGCAGCGTTGCAAGCCCCACTGAAGCTTTCTTT.

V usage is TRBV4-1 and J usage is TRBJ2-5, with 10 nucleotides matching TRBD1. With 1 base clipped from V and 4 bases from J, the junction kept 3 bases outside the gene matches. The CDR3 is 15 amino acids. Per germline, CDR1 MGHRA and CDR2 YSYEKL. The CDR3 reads CASSQVDRGRETQYF. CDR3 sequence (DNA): TGCGCCAGCAGCCAAGTAGACAGGGGGCGAGAGACCCAGTACTTC.

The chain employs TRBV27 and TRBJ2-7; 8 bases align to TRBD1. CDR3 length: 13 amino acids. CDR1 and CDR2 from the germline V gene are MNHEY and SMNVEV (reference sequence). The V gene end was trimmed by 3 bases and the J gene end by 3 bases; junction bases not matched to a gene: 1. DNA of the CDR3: TGTGCCAGCAGTTTCACAGGGGGCTACGAGCAGTACTTC. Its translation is CASSFTGGYEQYF.

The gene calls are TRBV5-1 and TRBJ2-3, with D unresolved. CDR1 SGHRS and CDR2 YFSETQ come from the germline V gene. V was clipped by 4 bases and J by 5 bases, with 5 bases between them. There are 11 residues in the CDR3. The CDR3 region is CASSARDTQYF. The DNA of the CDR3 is TGCGCCAGCAGCGCTAGAGATACGCAGTATTTT.